The clone carrying this TCR beta chain showed up just a few times. No antigen is known for it. V was trimmed by 5 bases and J by 2 bases, leaving 9 bases between them. The CDR3 extends over 13 amino acids. CDR1 and CDR2 from the germline V gene are GTSNPN and SVGIG (reference sequence). Of the isolated RNA, all was reverse transcribed, and so the sequenced material was expressed TCRB transcripts. Sequencing was performed with immunoSEQ multiplex PCR; in TCRdb, only in-frame clones are kept and a portion is missing. Of about 120,000 clones in the sample, 17% were seen once. These data come from a study of beta chain features in type 1 diabetes. Broader study findings: When Type 1 diabetes patients were examined, their TCRB CDR3s proved moderately but significantly shorter in all four CD4+ subsets.

The sequence derives from a young man with type 1 diabetes. The specimen sequenced was central memory CD4+ T cells from blood. This rearrangement joins TRBV30 to TRBJ2-2, with no clear D. DNA of the CDR3: TGTGCCTGGTGGACGCCAAACACCGGGGAGCTGTTTTTT. Amino acid sequence: CAWWTPNTGELFF.